Sequencing of this TCR beta chain was carried out in a study of T cell responses to AZD1222 COVID-19 vaccine. General study results and limits: White British people made up most donors, females outnumbered males, and clonal diversity was possibly underestimated. Two AZD1222 administrations were followed by greater Spike-specific TCR breadth and depth. Repertoires in all cases were sampled only once the peak T cell response had passed. Spike as a whole was targeted by vaccine-associated CD4 TCRs, dominant at 160-218 and 743-854.

Comments on this clone: The target antigen is unknown.

Clones were read by immunoSEQ multiplex PCR, and TCRdb kept only the in-frame ones, dropping some. The table records about 150,000 clones, approximately 90% of them present only once. The input for sequencing was peripheral blood, taken 28 days after the second AZD1222 dose. This clonotype was obtained from an adult who received the AZD1222 COVID-19 vaccine.

The CDR3 here is CASSKLLPGQSNYGYTF. The DNA of the CDR3 is TGCGCCAGCAGCAAGCTTTTACCGGGCCAGTCTAACTATGGCTACACCTTC. This chain links TRBV5-1 with TRBJ1-2; D gene uncertain. The CDR3 sequence is 17 residues long. CDR1 and CDR2 (germline): SGHRS, YFSETQ. V lost 4 bases and J 0 bases, leaving 19 bases between the germline ends.